Listed here are 9 T cell receptor beta chains from one sample, sequenced in a study of control samples from healthy donors and cancer patients. Generated by immunoSEQ multiplex PCR, the TCRdb table keeps only in-frame clones and is missing some. This sample has approximately 100,000 clones, with roughly 86% found just once. Material: blood. These receptors were taken from a man aged 25 to 40 in good health.

V and J are TRBV9 and TRBJ2-1; the match to TRBD2 covers 9 bases. Germline CDR1 SGDLS, CDR2 YYNGEE. Trimming removed 3 bases from V and 7 bases from J; junction bases left unmatched: 8. CDR3 length equals 15 residues. The CDR3, as DNA: TGTGCCAGCAGCGGACGCGGGGGGGCCGGAAATGAGCAGTTCTTC. This sequence encodes CASSGRGGAGNEQFF.

The V gene is TRBV2, the J gene TRBJ2-1, with 11 bases aligning to TRBD2. CDR1 SNHLY and CDR2 FYNNEI come from the germline V gene. V lost 5 bases to trimming and J lost 4 bases; unmatched junction nucleotides: 4. This CDR3 is built from 15 residues. CDR3 bases: TGTGCCAGCAGTCCGGGACTAGCGGATTACAATGAGCAGTTCTTC. It specifies CASSPGLADYNEQFF.

J is TRBJ2-7 and V is TRBV7-2; D is undetermined. Trimming took off 1 base at V and 7 bases at J, with 11 bases between the two ends. The CDR3 has 13 amino acids. Per germline, CDR1 SGHTA and CDR2 FQGNSA. CDR3 coding DNA: TGTGCCAGCAGCTTAGGACCCCGGCGAGAGCAGTACGTC. Its translation is CASSLGPRREQYV.

This clone was picked up a small number of times. The gene calls are TRBV11-2 and TRBJ2-7; a weak D match, TRBD1 (6 bases). CDR1 is SGHAT and CDR2 is FQNNGV in the germline V gene. The CDR3 loop spans 13 amino acids. V was clipped by 1 base and J by 5 bases, with 9 bases between them. In DNA, the CDR3 is TGTGCCAGCAGCTTAGGGACAGTTAACGAGCAGTACTTC. Its protein product is CASSLGTVNEQYF.

A single count supports this clone. The J gene is TRBJ2-3, the V gene TRBV27; 8 bases agree with TRBD1. Germline CDR1 MNHEY, CDR2 SMNVEV (reference sequence). The CDR3 covers 16 residues. V lost 5 bases and J lost 5; bases outside the gene matches: 12. For the CDR3, the DNA is TGTGCCAGCAGTCTGAAAGGGCAGGGGGCAGGAGATACGCAGTATTTT. It translates to CASSLKGQGAGDTQYF.

CDR3: CARSGGPLAGGLYTGELFF. CDR3 coding DNA: TGTGCCAGAAGCGGGGGCCCTCTAGCGGGGGGCCTTTACACCGGGGAGCTGTTTTTT. The rearrangement joins TRBV5-3 to TRBJ2-2; 11 positions agree with TRBD2. TRBV5-3 is flagged as an ORF with uncertain function. The CDR3 has 19 residues. The trim removed 4 bases at V and 3 bases at J, leaving 14 bases unmatched.

The J gene is TRBJ2-7, the V gene TRBV2; a possible D gene is TRBD1 (6 bases). The ends were cut back, 2 bases at V and 6 bases at J, with 17 bases in the middle. Germline CDR1 reads SNHLY; CDR2 reads FYNNEI. This CDR3 comprises 15 residues. The CDR3 loop is CASSEQGSVSFEQYF. CDR3 DNA: TGTGCCAGCAGTGAACAGGGGTCGGTCTCGTTCGAGCAGTACTTC. Full variable domain (missing parts from reference TRBV2 and TRBJ2-7): EPEVTQTPSHQVTQMGQEVILRCVPISNHLYFYWYRQILGQKVEFLVSFYNNEISEKSEIFDDQFSVERPDGSNFTLKIRSTKLEDSAMYFCASSEQGSVSFEQYFGPGTRLTVT.

The V gene is TRBV10-2, the J gene TRBJ1-5; D is undetermined. Germline assignment: CDR1 WSHSY and CDR2 SAAADI. The CDR3 sequence is 13 residues long. V lost 5 bases, J lost 3 bases, and 8 bases lay in between. The CDR3: CASSTEYNQPQHF. The DNA for the CDR3 is TGCGCCAGCAGTACGGAATACAATCAGCCCCAGCATTTT.

This clone is a singleton in its sample. This chain uses TRBV6-5 with TRBJ1-1; D may be TRBD1 (6 bases). Trimming took 5 bases from V and 4 from J, leaving 11 bases between them. From germline, CDR1 is MNHEY and CDR2 SVGAGI. The CDR3 loop spans 13 amino acids. Here the CDR3 DNA reads TGTGCCAGCAGTATTGGCAGGGGCACTGAAGCTTTCTTT. Residues: CASSIGRGTEAFF.